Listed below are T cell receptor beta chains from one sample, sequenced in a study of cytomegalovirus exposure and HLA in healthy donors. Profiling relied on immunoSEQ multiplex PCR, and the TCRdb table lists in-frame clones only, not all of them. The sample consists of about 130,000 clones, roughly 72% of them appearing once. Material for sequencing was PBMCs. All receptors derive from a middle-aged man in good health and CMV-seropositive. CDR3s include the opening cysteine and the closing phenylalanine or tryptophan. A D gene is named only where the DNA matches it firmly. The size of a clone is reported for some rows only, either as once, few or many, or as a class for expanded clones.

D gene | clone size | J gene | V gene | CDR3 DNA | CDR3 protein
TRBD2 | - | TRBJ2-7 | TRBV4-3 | TGCGCCAGCAGCCAAGACAGCGGGAGGGCCTCCGAGCAGTACTTC | CASSQDSGRASEQYF
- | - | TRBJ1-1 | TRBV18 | TGTGCCAGCTCACCCCCGGGGATGCTTCTCCCGGACACTGAAGCTTTCTTT | CASSPPGMLLPDTEAFF
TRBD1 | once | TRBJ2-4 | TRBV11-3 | TGTGCCAGCAGCATCTCCGGGACAGAGCAAAACATTCAGTACTTC | CASSISGTEQNIQYF
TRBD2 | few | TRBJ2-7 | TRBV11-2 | TGTGCCAGCAGTCGACTAGCTGGCGAGCAGTACTTC | CASSRLAGEQYF
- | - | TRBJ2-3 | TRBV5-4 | TGTGCCAGCAGCTTGGAGCAGGGTAAAGATACGCAGTATTTT | CASSLEQGKDTQYF
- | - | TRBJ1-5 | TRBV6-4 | TGTGCCAGCAGAGTCCGGGACATTAGCAATCAGCCCCAGCATTTT | CASRVRDISNQPQHF
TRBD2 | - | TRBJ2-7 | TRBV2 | TGTGCCAGCAAACTAGCGGGAGGGCCCTACGAGCAGTACTTC | CASKLAGGPYEQYF
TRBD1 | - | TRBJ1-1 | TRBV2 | TGTGCCAGCAGTGTAGGGGGCAACACTGAAGCTTTCTTT | CASSVGGNTEAFF
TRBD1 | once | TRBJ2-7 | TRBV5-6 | TGTGCCAGCAGCTGGGGGACAGGGGCCTACGAGCAGTACTTC | CASSWGTGAYEQYF
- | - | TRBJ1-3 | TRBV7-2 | TGTGCCAGCAGCTTATACAACGGAAACACCATATATTTT | CASSLYNGNTIYF
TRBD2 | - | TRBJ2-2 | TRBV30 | TGTGCCTGGAGTATCCTTGGGTGGGGGGGAGACACCGGGGAGCTGTTTTTT | CAWSILGWGGDTGELFF
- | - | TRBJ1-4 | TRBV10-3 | TGTGCCATCAGTGCCGTCTTCGGGGGGGCAACTAATGAAAAACTGTTTTTT | CAISAVFGGATNEKLFF
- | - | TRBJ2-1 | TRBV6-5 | TGTGCCAGCAGCAAAGGCGGTGAGCAGTTCTTC | CASSKGGEQFF
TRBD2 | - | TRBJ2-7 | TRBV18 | TGTGCCAGCTCACCGGCTAGCGGGTTTGAGCAGTACTTC | CASSPASGFEQYF
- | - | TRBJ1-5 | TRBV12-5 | TGTGCTAGTGGTTTGGACAGGGTCGGCAATCAGCCCCAGCATTTT | CASGLDRVGNQPQHF
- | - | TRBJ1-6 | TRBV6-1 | TGTGCCAGCAGTGAAGGGACTTGGAGCTCCTATAATTCACCCCTCCACTTT | CASSEGTWSSYNSPLHF
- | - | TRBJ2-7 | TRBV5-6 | TGTGCCAGCAGCTTGGAAGACAGGTGGGCCTACGAGCAGTACTTC | CASSLEDRWAYEQYF
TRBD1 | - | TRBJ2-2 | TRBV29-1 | TGCAGCGTTCACCCCTCAGGGGGAGAGGACACCGGGGAGCTGTTTTTT | CSVHPSGGEDTGELFF
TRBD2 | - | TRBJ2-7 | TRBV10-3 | TGTGCCATCAGCACACTAGCGGGAGGGCCTAACTACGAGCAGTACTTC | CAISTLAGGPNYEQYF
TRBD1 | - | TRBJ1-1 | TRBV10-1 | TGCGCCAGCAGTGAGAACAGGGGAACAGAAGCTTTCTTT | CASSENRGTEAFF
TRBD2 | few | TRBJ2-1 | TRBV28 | TGTGCCAGCAGGCGCACCGGGACTAGCGGGAGGGCCGGCAATGAGCAGTTCTTC | CASRRTGTSGRAGNEQFF
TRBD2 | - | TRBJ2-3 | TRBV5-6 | TGTGCCAGCAGCTTGCGGGCGGCGGGAGGGGCAGATACGCAGTATTTT | CASSLRAAGGADTQYF
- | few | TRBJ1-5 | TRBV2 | TGTGCCAGCAGTGAATCCGGTACCGGGTATCAGCCCCAGCATTTT | CASSESGTGYQPQHF
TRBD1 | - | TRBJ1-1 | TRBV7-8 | TGTGCCAGCAGCTTCCTGGGGACAGGGTACACTGAAGCTTTCTTT | CASSFLGTGYTEAFF
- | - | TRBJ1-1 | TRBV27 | TGTGCCAGCAGTTTAGCGGGGCAAGGGAACACTGAAGCTTTCTTT | CASSLAGQGNTEAFF
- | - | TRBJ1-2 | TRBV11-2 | TGTGCCAGCAGCTTAGATCAGGGGTCTTATGGCTACACCTTC | CASSLDQGSYGYTF
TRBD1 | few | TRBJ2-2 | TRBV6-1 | TGTGCCAGCAGGTTAACAGGGGGCCGAACCGGGGAGCTGTTTTTT | CASRLTGGRTGELFF
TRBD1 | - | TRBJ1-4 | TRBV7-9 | TGTGCCAGCAGCAGCTCCCAGGGGGAGGAAGAAAAACTGTTTTTT | CASSSSQGEEEKLFF
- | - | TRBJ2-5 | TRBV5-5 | TGTGCCAGCACCCTGGGGGGAAAACAAGAGACCCAGTACTTC | CASTLGGKQETQYF
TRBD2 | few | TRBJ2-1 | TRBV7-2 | TGTGCCAGCAGCTTAGCCGGGACTAGCGTCTACAATGAGCAGTTCTTC | CASSLAGTSVYNEQFF
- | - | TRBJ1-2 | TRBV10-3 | TGTGCCATCAGTGAGTCTGGCAGGGGCTACACCTTC | CAISESGRGYTF
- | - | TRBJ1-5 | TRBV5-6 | TGTGCCAGCAGCTTAGGAGGGGCGCCCCGCAATCAGCCCCAGCATTTT | CASSLGGAPRNQPQHF
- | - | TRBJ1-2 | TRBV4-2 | TGTGCCAGCAGCCAAGATCGAATAGCCCACCCTAACTATGGCTACACCTTC | CASSQDRIAHPNYGYTF
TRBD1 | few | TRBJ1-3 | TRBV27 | TGTGCCAGCAGTTTATCCCCCCGACAGGGCCGGGGAAACACCATATATTTT | CASSLSPRQGRGNTIYF
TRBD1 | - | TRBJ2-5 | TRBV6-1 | TGTGCCAGCCGACAGGGGGCCTATGAGACCCAGTACTTC | CASRQGAYETQYF
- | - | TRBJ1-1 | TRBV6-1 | TGTGCCAGCAGTCGCGGACGGGTTCAGGGGGCTTTCTTT | CASSRGRVQGAFF
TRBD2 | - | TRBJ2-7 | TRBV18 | TGTGCCAGCTCACCCGGCATGGGGGGGGGCTCCTACGAGCAGTACTTC | CASSPGMGGGSYEQYF
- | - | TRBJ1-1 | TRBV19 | TGTGCCAGTAATACAGCCGACAGAGACACTGAAGCTTTCTTT | CASNTADRDTEAFF
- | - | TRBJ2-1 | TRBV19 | TGTGCCAGTAATACCCCCGCAGGCTCCTACAATGAGCAGTTCTTC | CASNTPAGSYNEQFF
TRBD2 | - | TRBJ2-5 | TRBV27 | TGTGCCAGCAGTCTCGGGCGGGGGGACCAAGAGACCCAGTACTTC | CASSLGRGDQETQYF
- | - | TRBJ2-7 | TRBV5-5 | TGTGCCAGCAGCATGGACTACCAGTTAGGCGAGCAGTACTTC | CASSMDYQLGEQYF
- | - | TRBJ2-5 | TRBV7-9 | TGTGCCAGCACCCAGGGCGGTAGCGGATACGAAGAGACCCAGTACTTC | CASTQGGSGYEETQYF
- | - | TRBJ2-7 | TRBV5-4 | TGTGCCAGCAGCCGGGATATTTACGAGCAGTACTTC | CASSRDIYEQYF
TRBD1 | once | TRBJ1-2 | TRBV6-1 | TGTGCCAGCAAGCGGGACAGGGATGGATATGGCTACACCTTC | CASKRDRDGYGYTF
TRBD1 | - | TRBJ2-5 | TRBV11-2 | TGTGCCAGCACCCGCAACAGGGGGATATATCGGGAGACCCAGTACTTC | CASTRNRGIYRETQYF
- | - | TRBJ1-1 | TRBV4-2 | TGTGCCAGCAGCCAAGAAGGGGGATACACTGAAGCTTTCTTT | CASSQEGGYTEAFF
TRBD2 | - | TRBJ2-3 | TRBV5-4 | TGTGCCAGCAGCTTAGGGCTAGCGGGAGTCACAGATACGCAGTATTTT | CASSLGLAGVTDTQYF
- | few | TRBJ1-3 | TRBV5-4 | TGTGCCAGCAGCTTTCGCGGAGACTCTGGAAACACCATATATTTT | CASSFRGDSGNTIYF